This T cell receptor (beta chain) was recorded in a study of blood T cells in healthy people across ages. Primers used in a second PCR of roughly 6 to 12 cycles were a sample-barcoded 5' primer and a J-beta primer mix. From the 5' RACE reads, TCRdb called clonotypes with MiXCR, one entry per CDR3 protein. The sample holds around 1,600,000 distinct CDR3 sequences, about 42% seen once. V shed 6 bases, J shed 6 bases, and the junction held 7 bases outside the gene matches. Germline loops: CDR1 MNHNY, CDR2 SVGAGI (reference sequence). CDR3 length: 14 amino acids. V and J are TRBV6-6 and TRBJ1-5, with 8 nucleotides matching TRBD1. The TCR comes from a young woman in good health. Sequencing used blood. In DNA form, the CDR3 reads TGTGCCAGCAGAAATGGACAGGGTGGTCAGCCCCAGCATTTT. The encoded protein is CASRNGQGGQPQHF.